The 22 T cell receptor beta chains in this list originate from one sample, sequenced in a study of beta chain features in type 1 diabetes. Expressed TCRB transcripts were sequenced because the entire RNA isolate underwent reverse transcription. The assay was immunoSEQ multiplex PCR, and TCRdb's table has in-frame clones only and misses some. The sample consists of hundreds of thousands of clones, 30% of them appearing once. The specimen sequenced was naive CD4+ T cells from blood. The receptors derive from a man aged 18-30 years in good health.

The table lists this clone with a few counts. The chain couples TRBV19 to TRBJ2-7, with 10 nucleotides matching TRBD1. The germline gives CDR1 LNHDA, CDR2 SQIVND (reference sequence). The V segment lost 8 bases and the J segment 0 bases; nucleotides outside the gene matches: 4. The length of the CDR3 is 14 residues. The CDR3 here is CASRDRGRSYEQYF. DNA for the CDR3: TGTGCCAGTCGGGACAGGGGACGCTCCTACGAGCAGTACTTC.

The chain has TRBV7-9 and TRBJ2-3, with 13 positions matching TRBD2. There are 16 residues in the CDR3. Germline V CDR1 and CDR2: SEHNR, FQNEAQ (reference sequence). V lost 5 bases and J lost 6; bases outside the gene matches: 8. The CDR3 DNA reads TGTGCCAGCAGCGCAGCCGGACTAGCGGGAGTCGATACGCAGTATTTT. This sequence encodes CASSAAGLAGVDTQYF.

This clone was found a few times. This chain links TRBV7-9 with TRBJ2-7; D tentatively fits TRBD1 or TRBD2 (6 bases each). V dropped 1 base and J dropped 5 bases, with 15 bases sitting between them. The length of the CDR3 is 15 residues. The germline V gene has CDR1 SEHNR and CDR2 FQNEAQ (reference sequence). DNA for the CDR3: TGTGCCAGCAGCTTAGTCCCGGGGGCGCGACACGAGCAGTACTTC. Translated: CASSLVPGARHEQYF.

The genes are TRBV18 and TRBJ1-1; no reliable D call. In germline, CDR1 is KGHSH, CDR2 LQKENI. Trimming cost V 5 bases and J 7 bases, with 17 bases left between them. This CDR3 has 14 amino acids. The CDR3 protein is CASSERGIGSEAFF. CDR3 nucleotides: TGTGCCAGCTCAGAACGGGGTATTGGGAGTGAAGCTTTCTTT.

This chain connects TRBV7-2 to TRBJ2-3; D tentatively reads TRBD1 or TRBD2 (6 bases each). The length of the CDR3 is 16 residues. The V end lost 0 bases, the J end lost 1 base, and 11 bases lay between the germline ends. The germline CDR1 and CDR2 sequences are SGHTA and FQGNSA. CDR3 in amino acids: CASSLARGAGTDTQYF. The DNA of the CDR3 is TGTGCCAGCAGCTTAGCAAGGGGGGCCGGCACAGATACGCAGTATTTT.

The gene calls are TRBV7-2 and TRBJ1-1; unclear D gene. The ends were cut back, 5 bases at V and 11 bases at J, with 12 bases in the middle. Germline loops: CDR1 SGHTA, CDR2 FQGNSA. The CDR3 has 11 amino acids. Here the CDR3 reads CASSPGRWAFF. The DNA of the CDR3 is TGTGCCAGCAGCCCTGGTCGTTGGGCTTTCTTT.

The chain recombines TRBV30 with TRBJ2-5; no reliable D call. The CDR3 extends over 13 amino acids. Germline V CDR1 and CDR2: GTSNPN, SVGIG (reference sequence). The V and J ends lost 3 bases and 7 bases respectively, with 15 bases between them. CDR3 sequence reads: CAWSLTTSLTQYF. The DNA of the CDR3 is TGTGCCTGGAGCCTGACCACATCACTGACCCAGTACTTC. Using reference TRBV30 and TRBJ2-5 for the parts outside the CDR3, the full variable domain is SQTIHQWPATLVQPVGSPLSLECTVEGTSNPNLYWYRQAAGRGLQLLFYSVGIGQISSEVPQNLSASRPQDRQFILSSKKLLLSDSGFYLCAWSLTTSLTQYFGPGTRLLVL.

The V call is TRBV4-3, the J call TRBJ2-5, with TRBD1 matching over 9 bases. After removal of 1 base from V and 5 bases from J, the junction contained 8 bases not matched to a gene. The germline V gene encodes CDR1 LGHNA and CDR2 YSLEER. CDR3 length equals 16 residues. The CDR3 DNA sequence: TGCGCCAGCAGCCAAGCCTCCGGGACAGGGAAGGAGACCCAGTACTTC. Translation gives CASSQASGTGKETQYF.

The sample holds a few counts of this clone. The V call is TRBV7-9, the J call TRBJ2-3; D perhaps matches TRBD2 (5 bases). CDR3 length: 16 amino acids. The germline V gene encodes CDR1 SEHNR and CDR2 FQNEAQ (reference sequence). Trimming took off 2 bases at V and 4 bases at J, with 16 bases between the two ends. The CDR3 sequence is CASSLSLRGFADTQYF. CDR3 DNA: TGTGCCAGCAGCTTATCCCTACGGGGTTTCGCAGATACGCAGTATTTT. The variable domain in full, completed from reference TRBV7-9 and TRBJ2-3, reads DTGVSQNPRHKITKRGQNVTFRCDPISEHNRLYWYRQTLGQGPEFLTYFQNEAQLEKSRLLSDRFSAERPKGSFSTLEIQRTEQGDSAMYLCASSLSLRGFADTQYFGPGTRLTVL.

In regard to this clone: At one end, the junction sequence differs from germline, possibly due to a read error. The same CDR3 arises from other DNA sequences in this sample as well. V usage is TRBV25-1 and J usage is TRBJ2-3; tentatively, D is TRBD1 (6 bases). This CDR3 has 13 amino acids. Germline-derived CDR1 and CDR2 are MGHDK and SYGVNS. CDR3 in amino acids: CASSAQGTDTQYF. The CDR3 DNA reads as TGTGCCAGCAGTGCACAGGGTACAGATACGCAATATTTT.

This clone was detected a few times. The sample carries other DNA sequences with the same CDR3. This chain connects TRBV29-1 to TRBJ1-1; D gene unclear. V lost 4 bases to trimming and J lost 1 base, with 7 bases between them. Germline V lookup: CDR1 SQVTM, CDR2 ANQGSEA. The CDR3 consists of 12 residues. CDR3 amino acids: CSVGPGNTEAFF. The DNA of the CDR3 is TGCAGCGTTGGTCCGGGGAACACTGAAGCTTTCTTT.

The chain joins TRBV9 to TRBJ2-1; TRBD2 agrees at 10 bases. The CDR3 loop spans 16 amino acids. Germline V gives CDR1 SGDLS, CDR2 YYNGEE. The J segment lost 1 base and the V segment lost 6 bases, leaving 7 bases of the junction unmatched. The CDR3, as DNA: TGTGCCAGCACCCGGGGTAGCGGGGGGTCCTACAATGAGCAGTTCTTC. Translation: CASTRGSGGSYNEQFF.

The chain couples TRBV12-5 to TRBJ2-1, with TRBD2 as a possible D gene (5 bases). The CDR3 has 15 residues. V was trimmed by 6 bases and J by 4 bases, leaving 16 bases between them. The germline CDR1 and CDR2 sequences are LGHNT and FRNRAP. CDR3 region: CASGQDYLTYNEQFF. CDR3 DNA: TGTGCTAGTGGCCAAGACTACCTTACGTACAATGAGCAGTTCTTC.

This clone has just a few counts. The gene calls are TRBV11-1 and TRBJ2-5, with D tentatively TRBD2 (5 bases). The CDR3 is 14 amino acids. Germline V gene data show CDR1 as SGHAT and CDR2 as FQDESV (reference sequence). Trimming took 1 base from V and 8 from J, leaving 14 bases between them. CDR3 coding DNA: TGTGCCAGCAGCTTAGGACTATCAAGAGATACCCAGTACTTC. Amino acid sequence: CASSLGLSRDTQYF. Looking up the rest from reference TRBV11-1 and TRBJ2-5 gives the full variable domain: EAEVAQSPRYKITEKSQAVAFWCDPISGHATLYWYRQILGQGPELLVQFQDESVVDDSQLPKDRFSAERLKGVDSTLKIQPAELGDSAMYLCASSLGLSRDTQYFGPGTRLLVL.

This clone was counted a few times. V gene TRBV7-9 combines with J gene TRBJ2-1; 8 bases align to TRBD1. The CDR3 contains 14 residues. Germline V lookup: CDR1 SEHNR, CDR2 FQNEAQ (reference sequence). The J segment lost 7 bases and the V segment lost 5 bases, leaving 7 bases of the junction unmatched. CDR3 DNA: TGTGCCAGCAGCCCCCGGACAGGGAGTAATGAGCAGTTCTTC. This gives the protein CASSPRTGSNEQFF.

This chain uses TRBV14 with TRBJ2-7, with D maybe TRBD1 (6 bases). Germline CDR1 SGHDN, CDR2 FVKESK. V was cut by 1 base and J by 1 base, with 11 bases left in between. This CDR3 has 15 residues. This chain's CDR3 is CASSQGRQGSYEQYF. In DNA, the CDR3 is TGTGCCAGCAGCCAAGGGCGGCAGGGGTCCTACGAGCAGTACTTC. Complete variable domain (other parts from reference TRBV14 and TRBJ2-7): EAGVTQFPSHSVIEKGQTVTLRCDPISGHDNLYWYRRVMGKEIKFLLHFVKESKQDESGMPNNRFLAERTGGTYSTLKVQPAELEDSGVYFCASSQGRQGSYEQYFGPGTRLTVT.

This clone was recorded a few times. The chain couples TRBV23-1 to TRBJ2-7; possibly TRBD1 for D (5 bases). TRBV23-1 is an open reading frame whose function is uncertain. Trimming removed 2 bases at V and 5 bases at J, with 13 bases between. This CDR3 is 14 amino acids long. The CDR3 protein is CASSQLRTCHEQYF. The CDR3 nucleotides read TGCGCCAGCAGTCAACTGAGGACATGCCACGAGCAGTACTTC.

The sample holds a few counts of this clone. The gene calls are TRBV7-9 and TRBJ2-3; 9 bases map to TRBD2. V shed 7 bases, J shed 1 base, and the junction held 15 bases outside the gene matches. The germline gives CDR1 SEHNR, CDR2 FQNEAQ (reference sequence). This CDR3 has 18 amino acids. The CDR3 sequence is CASNRLGGRALGTDTQYF. The CDR3 coding sequence is TGTGCCAGCAATAGGCTGGGCGGGAGGGCCCTTGGCACAGATACGCAGTATTTT.

This clone was detected only a few times. The rearrangement joins TRBV28 to TRBJ2-1, with TRBD2 matching 7 bases. CDR1 and CDR2 (germline): MDHEN, SYDVKM. The CDR3 runs to 14 residues. Trimming took 4 bases from V and 7 from J; bases not matched to a gene: 7. The CDR3 DNA sequence: TGTGCCAGCAGTTCGGCGGGAGACCTTAATGAGCAGTTCTTC. Translating gives CASSSAGDLNEQFF.

The chain uses TRBV4-3 and TRBJ1-2, with D possibly TRBD1 on 5 matching bases. CDR1 LGHNA and CDR2 YSLEER come from the germline V gene. V lost 0 bases, J lost 4 bases, and 15 bases lay in between. The CDR3 sequence is 16 residues long. The CDR3 bases are TGCGCCAGCAGCCAAGATGTGGACAACCGCCTCTATGGCTACACCTTC. Translating gives CASSQDVDNRLYGYTF.

Points on this clone: The sample contains more than one DNA sequence encoding this CDR3. V gene TRBV18 combines with J gene TRBJ2-5; D gene ambiguous. V lost 2 bases and J lost 5, with 6 bases in between. The CDR3 runs 12 residues. CDR1 and CDR2 from the germline V gene are KGHSH and LQKENI. The chain's CDR3 is CASSPYTETQYF. CDR3 sequence (DNA): TGTGCCAGCTCACCATATACGGAGACCCAGTACTTC.

The chain links TRBV7-2 to TRBJ1-5, with TRBD1 identical over 9 bases. Losses at the gene ends were 3 bases for V and 6 bases for J; bases not matched to a gene: 3. The CDR3 contains 14 residues. CDR1 is SGHTA, CDR2 FQGNSA, per germline. CDR3 sequence (DNA): TGTGCCAGCAGCTTGGGACAGGGAAGTCAGCCCCAGCATTTT. Its translation is CASSLGQGSQPQHF.